The 22 T cell receptor beta chains presented below share a single source sample, sequenced in a study of blood T cell dynamics during melanoma immunotherapy. Sequencing used immunoSEQ multiplex PCR; TCRdb keeps in-frame clones, though not all of them. The sample has 11,000 or so clones; roughly 80% are singletons. Documented time point: pre-treatment baseline. The sequencing here drew on blood, taken from a patient treated with checkpoint blockade. All receptors derive from a human donor with melanoma.

This clone was counted once. The chain is built from TRBV4-1 and TRBJ1-1; tentative D call: TRBD1 (5 bases). V lost 0 bases to trimming and J lost 6 bases, with 20 bases between them. CDR3 length: 17 amino acids. Germline-derived CDR1 and CDR2 are MGHRA and YSYEKL. In DNA, the CDR3 is TGCGCCAGCAGCCAAGATGACAGACGGCTCGGCTCCCCTGAAGCTTTCTTT. It translates to CASSQDDRRLGSPEAFF.

This chain links TRBV11-2 with TRBJ1-5; possibly TRBD1 for D (5 bases). Germline-derived CDR1 and CDR2 are SGHAT and FQNNGV. The CDR3 is made up of 15 amino acids. Trimming removed 5 bases at V and 6 bases at J, with 17 bases between. This chain's CDR3 is CASSLSGAPGQPQHF. The DNA of the CDR3 is TGTGCCAGCAGCCTATCCGGGGCTCCGGGTCAGCCCCAGCATTTT. The whole variable domain, remainder taken from reference TRBV11-2 and TRBJ1-5, is EAGVAQSPRYKIIEKRQSVAFWCNPISGHATLYWYQQILGQGPKLLIQFQNNGVVDDSQLPKDRFSAERLKGVDSTLKIQPAKLEDSAVYLCASSLSGAPGQPQHFGDGTRLSIL.

The V call is TRBV5-5, the J call TRBJ2-3, with D unresolved. The CDR3 runs 14 residues. V shed 0 bases and J shed 6 bases, with 11 bases lying between them. Germline V gives CDR1 SGHKS, CDR2 YYEKEE (reference sequence). CDR3 region: CASSLGPSTDTQYF. CDR3 nucleotides: TGTGCCAGCAGCTTGGGGCCTTCTACTGATACGCAGTATTTT. The whole variable domain, filled in from reference TRBV5-5 and TRBJ2-3, reads DAGVTQSPTHLIKTRGQQVTLRCSPISGHKSVSWYQQVLGQGPQFIFQYYEKEERGRGNFPDRFSARQFPNYSSELNVNALLLGDSALYLCASSLGPSTDTQYFGPGTRLTVL.

The chain carries TRBV19 and TRBJ2-5; D assignment may be TRBD1 or TRBD2 (5 bases each). CDR3 length equals 14 residues. The V end lost 2 bases, the J end lost 11 bases, and 18 bases lay between the germline ends. Germline V CDR1 and CDR2: LNHDA, SQIVND (reference sequence). The CDR3 here is CASSISLTLGEQYF. The CDR3, as DNA: TGTGCCAGTAGTATATCCCTTACCCTGGGGGAGCAGTACTTC.

The V call is TRBV4-1, the J call TRBJ2-2; 10 bases fit TRBD2. The V and J ends lost 0 bases and 4 bases, in that order; junction bases with no gene match: 5. Germline-derived CDR1 and CDR2 are MGHRA and YSYEKL. This CDR3 has 17 residues. CDR3 loop: CASSQDGLAGVTGELFF. CDR3 nucleotides: TGCGCCAGCAGCCAAGATGGGCTAGCGGGGGTCACCGGGGAGCTGTTTTTT.

This clone has just one count. The chain is built from TRBV7-9 and TRBJ2-5; 9 nucleotides line up with TRBD1. CDR1 and CDR2 from the germline V gene are SEHNR and FQNEAQ (reference sequence). The V gene end was trimmed by 5 bases and the J gene end by 2 bases; junction bases not matched to a gene: 3. The CDR3 is 14 amino acids. CDR3 region: CASSLGTGQETQYF. The CDR3 nucleotides read TGTGCCAGCAGCCTCGGGACAGGGCAAGAGACCCAGTACTTC.

This sequence joins TRBV7-2 and TRBJ1-4; D remains unclear. V was trimmed by 0 bases and J by 7 bases, leaving 12 bases between them. CDR1 is SGHTA, CDR2 FQGNSA, per germline. This CDR3 spans 15 amino acids. For the CDR3, the DNA is TGTGCCAGCAGCTTAGCAGGTCGCAGCGGTGAAAAACTGTTTTTT. Translation gives CASSLAGRSGEKLFF.

The chain joins TRBV10-2 to TRBJ2-2, with a weak D call TRBD2 (6 bases). V shed 9 bases and J shed 1 base, with 18 bases lying between them. The CDR3 contains 16 residues. CDR1 and CDR2 from the germline V gene are WSHSY and SAAADI. This CDR3 is CASSSSGTGNTGELFF. The CDR3 region has the DNA TGCGCCAGTTCCTCGTCTGGGACTGGGAACACCGGGGAGCTGTTTTTT.

Here the CDR3 reads CASSSHERGTDEQYF. CDR3 sequence (DNA): TGCGCCAGCAGCTCGCACGAACGGGGAACCGACGAGCAGTACTTC. The chain employs TRBV5-1 and TRBJ2-7; perhaps TRBD2 as D (5 bases). With 3 bases removed from V and 5 bases from J, the gap between germline ends came to 18 bases. This CDR3 is built from 15 residues. Germline values: CDR1 SGHRS, CDR2 YFSETQ.

V usage is TRBV18 and J usage is TRBJ1-1, with a possible D match to TRBD1 (6 bases). V gave up 1 base and J gave up 4 bases, with 10 bases separating them. Per the germline V gene, CDR1 is KGHSH and CDR2 is LQKENI. The CDR3 extends over 14 amino acids. Here the CDR3 reads CASSPLPGVTEAFF. In DNA, the CDR3 is TGTGCCAGCTCACCACTACCAGGGGTCACTGAAGCTTTCTTT.

The chain combines TRBV30 with TRBJ1-5; D is ambiguous. The CDR3 is made up of 13 amino acids. Germline lookup yields CDR1 GTSNPN and CDR2 SVGIG (reference sequence). The ends were cut back, 3 bases at V and 0 bases at J, with 6 bases in the middle. The CDR3 loop is CAWSRNSNQPQHF. For the CDR3, the DNA is TGTGCCTGGAGCCGGAATAGCAATCAGCCCCAGCATTTT.

This sequence joins TRBV18 and TRBJ1-1; D is possibly TRBD1 (6 bases). The germline gives CDR1 KGHSH, CDR2 LQKENI. Trimming left V 7 bases short and J 1 base short, with 13 bases between. This CDR3 comprises 14 residues. CDR3 nucleotides: TGTGCCAGCTTCCCGGGAGGGGGGAACACTGAAGCTTTCTTT. It yields the protein CASFPGGGNTEAFF.

The chain has TRBV18 and TRBJ2-7, with D unresolved. This CDR3 is built from 16 residues. The germline V gene has CDR1 KGHSH and CDR2 LQKENI. V was trimmed by 3 bases and J by 3 bases, leaving 18 bases between them. The CDR3 loop reads CASSPGGKGNFYEQYF. The CDR3 bases are TGTGCCAGCTCACCGGGCGGTAAGGGAAACTTCTACGAGCAGTACTTC.

The chain uses TRBV19 and TRBJ2-1; 11 nucleotides match TRBD2. Germline CDR1 and CDR2: LNHDA and SQIVND (reference sequence). Germline trimming cut 5 bases from V and 0 bases from J; bases unmatched to any gene: 3. The length of the CDR3 is 16 residues. The DNA for the CDR3 is TGTGCCAGTAGTCGGACTAGCGGGTTCTCCTACAATGAGCAGTTCTTC. This translates into CASSRTSGFSYNEQFF. The full variable domain, with the rest looked up from reference TRBV19 and TRBJ2-1, is DGGITQSPKYLFRKEGQNVTLSCEQNLNHDAMYWYRQDPGQGLRLIYYSQIVNDFQKGDIAEGYSVSREKKESFPLTVTSAQKNPTAFYLCASSRTSGFSYNEQFFGPGTRLTVL.

The chain combines TRBV12-5 with TRBJ2-2; 9 positions agree with TRBD2. The length of the CDR3 is 17 residues. The V gene end was trimmed by 2 bases and the J gene end by 0 bases; junction bases not matched to a gene: 4. Germline loops: CDR1 LGHNT, CDR2 FRNRAP. CDR3 loop: CASGLIIAGANTGELFF. CDR3 sequence (DNA): TGTGCTAGTGGTTTGATAATAGCGGGGGCGAACACCGGGGAGCTGTTTTTT. Full variable domain (outside the CDR3, taken from reference TRBV12-5 and TRBJ2-2): DARVTQTPRHKVTEMGQEVTMRCQPILGHNTVFWYRQTMMQGLELLAYFRNRAPLDDSGMPKDRFSAEMPDATLATLKIQPSEPRDSAVYFCASGLIIAGANTGELFFGEGSRLTVL.

The rearrangement uses TRBV4-1 and TRBJ2-1, with 10 nucleotides matching TRBD2. The V gene end was trimmed by 5 bases and the J gene end by 4 bases; junction bases not matched to a gene: 8. Germline CDR1 reads MGHRA; CDR2 reads YSYEKL. This CDR3 is built from 16 residues. DNA for the CDR3: TGCGCCAGCAGCGTAGGCCCTAGCGGGAGTTACAATGAGCAGTTCTTC. Amino acid sequence: CASSVGPSGSYNEQFF.

This rearrangement joins TRBV5-6 to TRBJ2-2; possibly TRBD1 for D (5 bases). Germline CDR1 reads SGHDT; CDR2 reads YYEEEE. The ends were cut back, 2 bases at V and 6 bases at J, with 14 bases in the middle. The CDR3 has 15 residues. The CDR3 DNA reads as TGTGCCAGCAGCTTTCTCAAGGGGTGGGCCGGGGAGCTGTTTTTT. Translated, it gives CASSFLKGWAGELFF. Drawing the rest from reference TRBV5-6 and TRBJ2-2, the complete variable domain is DAGVTQSPTHLIKTRGQQVTLRCSPKSGHDTVSWYQQALGQGPQFIFQYYEEEERQRGNFPDRFSGHQFPNYSSELNVNALLLGDSALYLCASSFLKGWAGELFFGEGSRLTVL.

This chain links TRBV10-2 with TRBJ2-7; tentatively, D is TRBD1 (6 bases). V was shortened by 10 bases and J by 2 bases, with 24 bases between the two germline ends. This CDR3 has 16 residues. Per germline, CDR1 WSHSY and CDR2 SAAADI. CDR3 nucleotide sequence: TGCGCCACCCTGGACCCCGGGACAAGGGCTACCTACGAGCAGTACGTC. Amino acid sequence: CATLDPGTRATYEQYV.

V gene TRBV4-1 combines with J gene TRBJ2-7; D possibly corresponds to TRBD1 (7 bases). The CDR3 extends over 15 amino acids. V was trimmed by 7 bases and J by 1 base, leaving 17 bases between them. Germline CDR1 reads MGHRA; CDR2 reads YSYEKL. The CDR3 sequence is CASKNQGGPSYEQYV. The CDR3, as DNA: TGCGCCAGCAAGAATCAGGGGGGACCTTCCTACGAGCAGTACGTC.

This clone was recorded only once. The rearrangement links TRBV7-9 to TRBJ2-7; D is unresolved. The germline V gene encodes CDR1 SEHNR and CDR2 FQNEAQ (reference sequence). The CDR3 is 13 amino acids. Trimming left V 0 bases short and J 1 base short, with 4 bases between. The CDR3 is CASSLAESYEQYF. The CDR3 DNA follows: TGTGCCAGCAGCTTAGCGGAGTCCTACGAGCAGTACTTC.

The chain joins TRBV5-4 to TRBJ2-2, with D tentatively TRBD2 (5 bases). Trimming pared 5 bases from V and 8 bases from J, leaving 16 bases between. This CDR3 is 14 amino acids long. CDR1 SGHNT and CDR2 YYREEE come from the germline V gene (reference sequence). Here the CDR3 DNA reads TGTGCCAGCAGTCCGGGGAGCATGTCGGGGGAGCTGTTTTTT. Encoded protein: CASSPGSMSGELFF.

The chain is built from TRBV4-1 and TRBJ1-2, with a tentative D call TRBD1 (5 bases). Per the germline V gene, CDR1 is MGHRA and CDR2 is YSYEKL. The CDR3 sequence is 15 residues long. The V and J ends lost 0 bases and 6 bases respectively, with 14 bases between them. The chain's CDR3 is CASSQDRGTRDGYTF. In nucleotides, the CDR3 is TGCGCCAGCAGCCAAGATCGGGGGACGAGGGATGGCTACACCTTC.